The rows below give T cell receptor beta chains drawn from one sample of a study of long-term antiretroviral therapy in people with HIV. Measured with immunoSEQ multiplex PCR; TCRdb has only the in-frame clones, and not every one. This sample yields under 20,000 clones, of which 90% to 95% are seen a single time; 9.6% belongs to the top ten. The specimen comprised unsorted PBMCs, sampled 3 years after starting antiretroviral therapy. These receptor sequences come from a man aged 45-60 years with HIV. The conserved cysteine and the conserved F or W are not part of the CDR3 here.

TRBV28 ASFSAAGTKNGNTIY
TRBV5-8 ASSLDRPNTGELF
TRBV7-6 ASSLAPGKVEKLF
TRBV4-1 ASSQARGAEKLF
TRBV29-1 SVGAGTREGELF
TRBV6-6 ASSYREGMDSPLH
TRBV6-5 ASSYGASNYGYT
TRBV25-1 ASSDWTGMREKLF
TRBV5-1 ASSIWTGAEEKLF
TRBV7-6 ASSPLTGETEAF
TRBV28 ASGGGSHYGYT
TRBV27 ASSLPWSGGGGELF
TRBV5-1 ASSLGPSGEVDTQY
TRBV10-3 AISPTTGYLPFQAKNIQY
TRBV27 ASSPLSGGAGGELF
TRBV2 ASSDDSYGYT
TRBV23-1 ASSHGDRLYEQY
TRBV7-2 ASSRDGTNYGYT
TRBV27 ASSLSHGGSPETQY
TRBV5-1 ASSLGDRNTGELF
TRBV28 ASSLLMGQGGYT
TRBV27 ASSLLAGEDTQY
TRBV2 ASRTGSSYNSPLH
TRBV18 ASSTGGENIQY
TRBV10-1 ASSESGGNEQF
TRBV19 ASSDLGGPGDEQF
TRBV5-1 ASSPGFWRDTEAF
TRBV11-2 ASSALAGSPYEQY
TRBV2 ASTLGGGSQPQH
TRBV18 ASSPYRDHTAEAF
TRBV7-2 ASSGRDDRTDTQY
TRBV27 ASSYGAGTDTQY
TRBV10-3 AWDGRGYT
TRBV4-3 ASSQVRAGDGYT
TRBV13 ASSPSSYEQY
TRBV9 ASSPGQATRSYNSPLH
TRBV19 ASSIVPTGGITEQF
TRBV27 ASSFTGQETQY
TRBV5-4 ASSFKTAGQEKLF
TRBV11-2 ASSVGNYGYT
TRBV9 ASSVEGLSNEQF
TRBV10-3 AIRDQGLQY
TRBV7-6 ASSPSGSGYIDTQY
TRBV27 ASSWGGVDNEQF
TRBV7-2 ASSATGVVYEQY
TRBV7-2 ASSLERYEQY
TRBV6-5 ASSYSWGGGYGYT
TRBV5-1 ASSAGDTEAF
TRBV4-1 ASSQHRDTGELF
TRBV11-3 ASSPTTLRADTQY
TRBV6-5 ASSYSRQGGNTIY
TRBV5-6 ASSPRRAGYYEQY
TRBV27 ASSSGTGGTYEQY